Presented here are 11 T cell receptor beta chains from one specimen sequenced in a study of T cell responses to AZD1222 COVID-19 vaccine. Data came from immunoSEQ multiplex PCR; TCRdb stores just in-frame clones and leaves some out. The repertoire includes tens of thousands of clones, approximately 90% of them detected once, and 8% to 13% sits in the top ten. The sequencing used peripheral blood, collected 28 days after the second AZD1222 dose. These receptors all stem from an adult who received the AZD1222 COVID-19 vaccine.

The table lists this clone with a count of one. This chain joins TRBV24-1 and TRBJ2-1, with 13 bases matching TRBD2. Germline CDR1 is KGHDR and CDR2 is SFDVKD. J lost 1 base, V lost 3 bases, and 5 bases had no gene match. The CDR3 has 18 amino acids. The CDR3 DNA follows: TGTGCCACCAGTGATGGCGGACTAGCGGGAGCGTCCTACAATGAGCAGTTCTTC. Translating gives CATSDGGLAGASYNEQFF.

The chain links TRBV10-1 to TRBJ2-7; perhaps TRBD1 as D (6 bases). The CDR3 runs to 14 residues. Trimming removed 0 bases from V and 3 bases from J, with 9 bases in between. Germline V CDR1 and CDR2: WNHNN, SYGVQD (reference sequence). This CDR3 is CASSESGHYYEQYF. CDR3 DNA sequence: TGCGCCAGCAGTGAGTCGGGACATTACTACGAGCAGTACTTC.

J is TRBJ1-1 and V is TRBV29-1, with D uncertain. Germline V gives CDR1 SQVTM, CDR2 ANQGSEA. The CDR3 has 11 residues. V dropped 6 bases and J dropped 1 base, with 6 bases sitting between them. The CDR3 reads CSVPQNTEAFF. In nucleotides, the CDR3 is TGCAGCGTCCCTCAGAACACTGAAGCTTTCTTT.

The genes are TRBV6-1 and TRBJ1-6; maybe TRBD1 (6 bases). V lost 3 bases and J lost 10, with 10 bases in between. The CDR3 runs to 13 residues. Germline values: CDR1 MNHNS, CDR2 SASEGT. The CDR3 loop is CASSDRGLSPLHF. In nucleotides, the CDR3 is TGTGCCAGCAGTGACAGGGGCCTCTCACCCCTCCACTTT.

The V gene is TRBV6-1, the J gene TRBJ2-5; D is uncertain. Germline CDR1 is MNHNS and CDR2 is SASEGT. V dropped 2 bases and J dropped 1 base, with 11 bases sitting between them. This CDR3 region has 15 residues. As DNA, the CDR3 is TGTGCCAGCAGTGAATTTACGAGATTCCAAGAGACCCAGTACTTC. This gives the protein CASSEFTRFQETQYF.

The genes are TRBV6-2 or TRBV6-3 and TRBJ2-7, with D uncertain. V was clipped by 1 base and J by 0 bases, with 1 base between them. Germline assignment: CDR1 MNHEY and CDR2 SVGEGT. The CDR3 length is 12 residues. DNA for the CDR3: TGTGCCAGCAGTTACTTCTCCTACGAGCAGTACTTC. This translates into CASSYFSYEQYF.

This clone was picked up a small number of times. The chain links TRBV21-1 to TRBJ1-6; the table's D call TRBD1 went unverified against the DNA. TRBV21-1 is an annotated pseudogene. CDR3 length: 19 residues. CDR3 protein: CASSSWAGLQNSYNSPLHF. CDR3 coding DNA: TGTGCCAGCTCCAGCTGGGCAGGTCTACAAAATTCCTATAATTCACCCCTCCACTTT.

The chain employs TRBV25-1 and TRBJ1-1, with D possibly matching TRBD1 (5 bases). Trimming pared 1 base from V and 4 bases from J, leaving 10 bases between. This CDR3 spans 14 amino acids. Germline V gives CDR1 MGHDK, CDR2 SYGVNS. The CDR3 DNA sequence: TGTGCCAGCAGTGAATCGGGGGGGTTCACTGAAGCTTTCTTT. This codes for CASSESGGFTEAFF. Based on the CDR3 plus reference TRBV25-1 and TRBJ1-1, the full variable domain is EADIYQTPRYLVIGTGKKITLECSQTMGHDKMYWYQQDPGMELHLIHYSYGVNSTEKGDLSSESTVSRIRTEHFPLTLESARPSHTSQYLCASSESGGFTEAFFGQGTRLTVV.

This clone was seen a handful of times. The rearrangement joins TRBV7-9 to TRBJ1-3; no reliable D call. The CDR3 runs to 13 residues. Trimming stripped 7 bases from V and 0 bases from J, with 7 bases between. Germline assignment: CDR1 SEHNR and CDR2 FQNEAQ (reference sequence). CDR3 loop: CASKRTSGNTIYF. DNA of the CDR3: TGTGCCAGCAAGCGGACCTCTGGAAACACCATATATTTT.

This chain uses TRBV7-2 with TRBJ1-1; TRBD1 agrees at 8 bases. Unmatched junction bases numbered 6, after V lost 3 bases and J lost 0 bases. This CDR3 spans 16 amino acids. Germline lookup yields CDR1 SGHTA and CDR2 FQGNSA. The CDR3 region is CASSLQGARLNTEAFF. CDR3 in DNA: TGTGCCAGCAGCTTGCAGGGGGCAAGGTTGAACACTGAAGCTTTCTTT.

V and J are TRBV27 and TRBJ2-7, with a weak D call TRBD1 (10 bases). The CDR3 covers 20 residues. V was shortened by 1 base and J by 4 bases, with 29 bases between the two germline ends. CDR1 is MNHEY, CDR2 SMNVEV, per germline (reference sequence). The CDR3, as DNA: TGTGCCAGCAGTTTATTAGGGGACAGGGGAGGGACTAGCCTTCCTTACGAGCAGTACTTC. This gives the protein CASSLLGDRGGTSLPYEQYF.